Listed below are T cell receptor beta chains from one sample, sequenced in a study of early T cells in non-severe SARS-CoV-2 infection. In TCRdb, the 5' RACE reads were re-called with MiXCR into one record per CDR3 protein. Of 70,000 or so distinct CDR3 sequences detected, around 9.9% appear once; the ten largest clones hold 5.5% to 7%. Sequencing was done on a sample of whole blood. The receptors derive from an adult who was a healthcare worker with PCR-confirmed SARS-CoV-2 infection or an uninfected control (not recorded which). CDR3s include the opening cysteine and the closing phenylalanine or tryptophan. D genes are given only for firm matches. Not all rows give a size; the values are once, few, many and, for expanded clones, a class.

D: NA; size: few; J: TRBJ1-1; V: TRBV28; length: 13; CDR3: CASTKGRRTEAFF; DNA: TGTGCCAGCACTAAAGGACGGCGGACTGAAGCTTTCTTT
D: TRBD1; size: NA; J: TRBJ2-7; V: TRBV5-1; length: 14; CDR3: CASSLDRSSYEQYF; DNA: TGCGCCAGCAGCCTGGACAGGAGCTCCTACGAGCAGTACTTC
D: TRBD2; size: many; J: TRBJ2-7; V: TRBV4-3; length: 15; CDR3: CASSHALAGGNEQYF; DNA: TGCGCCAGCAGCCATGCACTAGCGGGAGGTAACGAGCAGTACTTC
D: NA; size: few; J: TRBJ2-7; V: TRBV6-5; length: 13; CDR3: CASTAPWGDEQYF; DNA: TGTGCCAGCACCGCCCCTTGGGGGGACGAGCAGTACTTC
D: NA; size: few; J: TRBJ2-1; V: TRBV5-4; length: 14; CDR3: CATYQFDLYNEQFF; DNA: TGTGCCACTTATCAATTCGACCTATACAATGAGCAGTTCTTC
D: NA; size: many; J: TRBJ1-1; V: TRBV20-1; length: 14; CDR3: CSARDPDGVRGAFF; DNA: TGCAGTGCTAGAGATCCCGATGGGGTGAGAGGAGCTTTCTTT
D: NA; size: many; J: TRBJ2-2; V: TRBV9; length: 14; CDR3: CASGGGINTGELFF; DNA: TGTGCCAGCGGAGGGGGAATAAACACCGGGGAGCTGTTTTTT
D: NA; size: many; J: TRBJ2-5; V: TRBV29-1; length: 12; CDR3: CSVLPAGETQYF; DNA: TGCAGCGTTCTCCCCGCTGGAGAGACCCAGTACTTC
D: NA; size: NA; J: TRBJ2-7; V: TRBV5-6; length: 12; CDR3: CASSLRAYEQYF; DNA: TGTGCCAGCAGCTTGAGGGCCTACGAGCAGTACTTC
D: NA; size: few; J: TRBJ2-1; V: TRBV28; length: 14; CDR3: CASSFRPVDNEQFF; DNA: TGTGCCAGCAGTTTTAGGCCAGTCGACAATGAGCAGTTCTTC
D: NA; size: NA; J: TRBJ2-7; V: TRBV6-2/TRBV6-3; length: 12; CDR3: CASSPERYEQYF; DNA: TGTGCCAGCAGTCCGGAGCGATACGAGCAGTACTTC
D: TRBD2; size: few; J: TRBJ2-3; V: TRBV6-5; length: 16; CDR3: CASSAQAGGPPDTQYF; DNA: TGTGCCAGCAGCGCTCAAGCGGGAGGGCCCCCAGATACGCAGTATTTT
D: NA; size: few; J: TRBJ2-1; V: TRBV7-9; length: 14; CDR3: CASSQTTLGNEQFF; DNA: TGTGCCAGCAGCCAGACCACCTTAGGGAATGAGCAGTTCTTC
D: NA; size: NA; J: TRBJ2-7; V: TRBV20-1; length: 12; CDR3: CSARGQGIEQYF; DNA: TGCAGTGCTAGAGGCCAGGGCATCGAGCAGTACTTC
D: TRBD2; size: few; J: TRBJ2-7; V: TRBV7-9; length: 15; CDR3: CASSRLLAGVHEQYF; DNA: TGTGCCAGCAGCCGTTTACTAGCGGGAGTCCACGAGCAGTACTTC
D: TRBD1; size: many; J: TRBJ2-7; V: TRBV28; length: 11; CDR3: CVTGVLGEQYF; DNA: TGCGTAACAGGGGTCTTGGGCGAGCAGTACTTC
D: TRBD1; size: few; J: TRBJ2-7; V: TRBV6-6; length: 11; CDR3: CASSRQGEQYF; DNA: TGTGCCAGCAGTCGACAGGGCGAGCAGTACTTC
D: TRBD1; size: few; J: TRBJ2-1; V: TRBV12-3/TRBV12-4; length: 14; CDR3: CASSLRKARGPPFF; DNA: TGTGCCAGCAGTTTAAGGAAAGCTAGGGGGCCTCCGTTCTTC
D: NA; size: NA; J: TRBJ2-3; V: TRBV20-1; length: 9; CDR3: CGGSDTQYF; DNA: TGCGGTGGGTCAGATACGCAGTATTTT
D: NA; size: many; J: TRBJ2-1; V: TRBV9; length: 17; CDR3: CASSVGDSSSSYNEQFF; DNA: TGTGCCAGCAGCGTAGGGGACTCCTCGAGCTCCTACAATGAGCAGTTCTTC
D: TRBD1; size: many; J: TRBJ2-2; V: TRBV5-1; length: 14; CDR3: CASSLGTGAVELFF; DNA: TGCGCCAGCAGCTTGGGGACAGGAGCCGTGGAGCTGTTTTTT
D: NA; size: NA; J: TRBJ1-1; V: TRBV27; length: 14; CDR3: CASSLEGGNTEAFF; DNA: TGTGCCAGCAGTTTAGAGGGTGGAAATACTGAAGCTTTCTTT
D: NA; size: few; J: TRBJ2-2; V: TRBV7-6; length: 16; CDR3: CASSLDTTDTSGELFF; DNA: TGTGCCAGCAGCTTAGATACCACAGATACGTCGGGGGAGCTGTTTTTT
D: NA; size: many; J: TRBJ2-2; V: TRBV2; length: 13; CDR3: CASSEHPFGELFF; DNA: TGTGCCAGCAGTGAACACCCTTTCGGGGAGCTGTTTTTT
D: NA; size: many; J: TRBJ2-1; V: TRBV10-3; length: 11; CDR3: CAISDPLALVF; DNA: TGTGCCATCAGTGATCCACTGGCGTTGGTCTTC
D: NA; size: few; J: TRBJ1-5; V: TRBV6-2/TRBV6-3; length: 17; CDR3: CASSYLTLEGGNQPQHF; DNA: TGTGCCAGCAGTTACCTGACACTCGAGGGTGGCAATCAGCCCCAGCATTTT
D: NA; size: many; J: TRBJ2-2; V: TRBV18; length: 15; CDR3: CASSLADKNTGELFF; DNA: TGTGCCAGCTCACTGGCAGACAAGAACACCGGGGAGCTGTTTTTT
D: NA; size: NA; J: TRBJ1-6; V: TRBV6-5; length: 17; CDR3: CASSYFSGETDNSPLHF; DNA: TGTGCCAGCAGTTACTTTTCAGGCGAGACAGATAATTCACCCCTCCACTTT
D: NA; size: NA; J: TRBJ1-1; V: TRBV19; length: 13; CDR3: CASSIDPITEAFF; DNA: TGTGCCAGTAGTATAGATCCGATTACCGAAGCTTTCTTT
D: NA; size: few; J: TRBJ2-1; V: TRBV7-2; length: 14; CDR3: CASSLFRLTSEQFF; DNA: TGTGCCAGCAGCTTATTCCGACTGACTAGTGAGCAGTTCTTC
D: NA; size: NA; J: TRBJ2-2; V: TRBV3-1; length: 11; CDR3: CASSQVGELFF; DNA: TGTGCCAGCAGCCAAGTCGGGGAGCTGTTTTTT
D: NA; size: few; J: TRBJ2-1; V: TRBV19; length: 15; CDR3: CASSGDLTSYNEQFF; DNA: TGTGCCAGTAGTGGGGACTTGACCTCCTACAATGAGCAGTTCTTC
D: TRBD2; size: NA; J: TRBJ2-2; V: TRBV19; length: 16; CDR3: CASSTGLAGVTGELFF; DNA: TGTGCCAGTAGTACTGGACTAGCGGGAGTCACCGGGGAGCTGTTTTTT
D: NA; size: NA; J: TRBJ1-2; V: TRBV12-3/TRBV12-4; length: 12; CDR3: CASSFKGYGYTF; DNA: TGTGCCAGCAGTTTTAAGGGTTATGGCTACACCTTC
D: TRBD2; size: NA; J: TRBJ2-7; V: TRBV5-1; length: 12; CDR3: CASSPPAGVQYF; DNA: TGCGCCAGCAGCCCGCCCGCGGGGGTGCAGTACTTC
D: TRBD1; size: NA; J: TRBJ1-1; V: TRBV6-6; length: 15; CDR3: CASSRTRQGSTEAFF; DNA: TGTGCCAGCAGCCGCACTCGACAGGGATCCACTGAAGCTTTCTTT
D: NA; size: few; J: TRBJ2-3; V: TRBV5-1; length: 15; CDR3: CASSLGPASTDTQYF; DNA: TGCGCCAGCAGCTTGGGGCCAGCGAGCACAGATACGCAGTATTTT
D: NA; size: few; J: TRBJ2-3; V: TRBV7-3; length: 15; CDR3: CASSSKGLETDTQYF; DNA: TGTGCCAGCAGCTCTAAGGGACTTGAAACAGATACGCAGTATTTT
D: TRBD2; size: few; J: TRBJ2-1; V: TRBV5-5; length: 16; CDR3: CASSPKTSGTYNEQFF; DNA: TGTGCCAGCAGCCCTAAGACTAGCGGGACTTACAATGAGCAGTTCTTC
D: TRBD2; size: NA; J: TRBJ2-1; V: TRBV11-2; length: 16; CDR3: CASSLGTSGRRDEQFF; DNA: TGTGCCAGCAGCCTGGGGACTAGCGGGAGAAGGGATGAGCAGTTCTTC
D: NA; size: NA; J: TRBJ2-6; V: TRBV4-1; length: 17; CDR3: CASSHSPGFTGANVLTF; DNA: TGCGCCAGCAGCCATTCTCCAGGGTTTACTGGGGCCAACGTCCTGACTTTC
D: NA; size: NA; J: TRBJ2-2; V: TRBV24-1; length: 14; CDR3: CATSDPGSTGELFF; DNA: TGTGCCACCAGTGATCCAGGGTCCACCGGGGAGCTGTTTTTT
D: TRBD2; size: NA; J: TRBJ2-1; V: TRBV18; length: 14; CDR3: CASSGGRFYNEQFF; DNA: TGTGCCAGCTCAGGCGGGAGGTTTTACAATGAGCAGTTCTTC
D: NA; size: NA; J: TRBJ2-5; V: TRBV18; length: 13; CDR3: CASSPGNQETQYF; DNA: TGTGCCAGCTCACCAGGAAATCAAGAGACCCAGTACTTC
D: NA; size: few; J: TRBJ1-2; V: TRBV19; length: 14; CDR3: CASTKYSDADRYTF; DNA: TGTGCCAGTACCAAGTATTCCGATGCAGACCGCTACACCTTC
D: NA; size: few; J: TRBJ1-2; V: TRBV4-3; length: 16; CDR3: CASSQDLWRMEYGYTF; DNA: TGCGCCAGCAGCCAGGACCTTTGGAGGATGGAGTATGGCTACACCTTC
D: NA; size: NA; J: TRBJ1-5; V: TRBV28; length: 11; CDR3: CASSSPQPQHF; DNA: TGTGCCAGCAGTTCGCCTCAGCCCCAGCATTTT
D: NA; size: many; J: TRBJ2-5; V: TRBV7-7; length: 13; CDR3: CASSRAVQETQYF; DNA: TGTGCCAGCAGCCGTGCGGTCCAAGAGACCCAGTACTTC
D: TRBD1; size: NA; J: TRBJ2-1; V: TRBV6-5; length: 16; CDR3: CASSHRPGQGNNEQFF; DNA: TGTGCCAGCAGCCACAGACCGGGACAGGGTAATAATGAGCAGTTCTTC
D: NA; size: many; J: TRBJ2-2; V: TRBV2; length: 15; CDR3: CASSVSTANTGELFF; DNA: TGTGCCAGCAGTGTATCGACAGCGAACACCGGGGAGCTGTTTTTT
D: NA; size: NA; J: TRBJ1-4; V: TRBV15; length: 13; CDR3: CATAGDNTYHLFF; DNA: TGTGCCACCGCAGGGGACAACACGTACCACCTGTTTTTT
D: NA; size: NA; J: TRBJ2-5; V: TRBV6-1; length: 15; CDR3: CASSEAGGIRGTQYF; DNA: TGTGCCAGCAGTGAAGCGGGAGGTATTAGGGGGACCCAGTACTTC
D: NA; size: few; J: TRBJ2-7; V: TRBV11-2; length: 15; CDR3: CASSSWAIGGDEQYF; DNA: TGTGCCAGCAGCTCCTGGGCGATAGGAGGCGACGAGCAGTACTTC